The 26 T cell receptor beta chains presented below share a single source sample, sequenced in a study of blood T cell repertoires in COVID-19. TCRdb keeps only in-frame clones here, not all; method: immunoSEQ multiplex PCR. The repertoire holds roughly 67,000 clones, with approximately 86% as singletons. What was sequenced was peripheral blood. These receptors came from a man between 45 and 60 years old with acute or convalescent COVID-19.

For the CDR3, the DNA is TGTGCAAGTCGCTTAGCGCAGGCTAGCGGGAGCTCCTACAATGAGCAGTTCTTC. It encodes CASRLAQASGSSYNEQFF. The chain carries TRBV12-2 and TRBJ2-1; the table's D call, TRBD2, was not checked against the DNA. TRBV12-2 is given as a pseudogene. This CDR3 region has 18 residues.

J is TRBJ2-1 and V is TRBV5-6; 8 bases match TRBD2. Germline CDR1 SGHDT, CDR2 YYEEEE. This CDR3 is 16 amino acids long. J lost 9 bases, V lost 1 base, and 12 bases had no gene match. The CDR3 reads CASSLRGGREAGEQFF. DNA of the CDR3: TGTGCCAGCAGCTTGCGCGGCGGGCGGGAGGCCGGTGAGCAGTTCTTC.

The CDR3 DNA reads TGTGCCAGCAGCCCGGCGACAGGGGAAGGCAATCAGCCCCAGCATTTT. It codes for CASSPATGEGNQPQHF. V usage is TRBV7-9 and J usage is TRBJ1-5; 8 bases align to TRBD1. CDR1 is SEHNR, CDR2 FQNEAQ, per germline (reference sequence). This CDR3 spans 16 amino acids. V shed 5 bases and J 2 bases; nucleotides not matched to a gene: 8.

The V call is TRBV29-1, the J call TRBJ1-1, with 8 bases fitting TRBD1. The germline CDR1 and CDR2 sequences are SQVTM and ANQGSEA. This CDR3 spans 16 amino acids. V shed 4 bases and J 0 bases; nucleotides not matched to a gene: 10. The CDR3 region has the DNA TGCAGCGTTGTTCTTGGGGACAGGACATTGAACACTGAAGCTTTCTTT. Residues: CSVVLGDRTLNTEAFF.

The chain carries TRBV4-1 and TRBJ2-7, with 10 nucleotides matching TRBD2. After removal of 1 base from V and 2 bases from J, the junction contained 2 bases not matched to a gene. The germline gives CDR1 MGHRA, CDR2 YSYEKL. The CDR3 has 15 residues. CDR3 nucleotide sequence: TGCGCCAGCAGCCAAGGGACTAGCGGAACCTACGAGCAGTACTTC. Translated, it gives CASSQGTSGTYEQYF.

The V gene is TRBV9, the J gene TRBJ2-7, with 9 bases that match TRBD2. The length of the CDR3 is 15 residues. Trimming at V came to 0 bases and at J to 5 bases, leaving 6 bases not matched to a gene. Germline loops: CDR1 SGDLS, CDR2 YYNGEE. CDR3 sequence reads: CASSVGSSGDHEQYF. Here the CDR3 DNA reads TGTGCCAGCAGCGTAGGGTCTAGCGGGGACCACGAGCAGTACTTC.

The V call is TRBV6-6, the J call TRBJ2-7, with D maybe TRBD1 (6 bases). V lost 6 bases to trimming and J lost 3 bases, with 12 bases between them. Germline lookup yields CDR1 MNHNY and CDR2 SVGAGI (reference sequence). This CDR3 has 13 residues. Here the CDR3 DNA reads TGTGCCAGCAGGGACCCCAGGGGCTACGAGCAGTACTTC. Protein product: CASRDPRGYEQYF.

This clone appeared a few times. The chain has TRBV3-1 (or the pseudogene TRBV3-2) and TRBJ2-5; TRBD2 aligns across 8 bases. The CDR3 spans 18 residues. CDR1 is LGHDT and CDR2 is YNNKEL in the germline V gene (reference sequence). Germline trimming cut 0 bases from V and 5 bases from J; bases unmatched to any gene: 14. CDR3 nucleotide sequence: TGTGCCAGCAGCCAAGATCGGACGGGGGGGCCGGGTATGGAGACCCAGTACTTC. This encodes CASSQDRTGGPGMETQYF.

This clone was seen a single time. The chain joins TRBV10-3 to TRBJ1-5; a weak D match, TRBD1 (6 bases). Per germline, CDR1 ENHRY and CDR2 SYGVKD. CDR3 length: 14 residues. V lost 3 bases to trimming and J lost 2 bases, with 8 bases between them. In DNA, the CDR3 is TGTGCCATCAGTGACAGGGGTCGCAATCAGCCCCAGCATTTT. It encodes CAISDRGRNQPQHF.

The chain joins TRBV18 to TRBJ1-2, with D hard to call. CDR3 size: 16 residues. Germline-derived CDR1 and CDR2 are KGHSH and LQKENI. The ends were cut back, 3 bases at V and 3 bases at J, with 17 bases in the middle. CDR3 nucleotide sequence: TGTGCCAGCTCACCGCCAGGCGGGATAATGGACTATGGCTACACCTTC. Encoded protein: CASSPPGGIMDYGYTF. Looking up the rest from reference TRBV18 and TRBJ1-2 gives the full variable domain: NAGVMQNPRHLVRRRGQEARLRCSPMKGHSHVYWYRQLPEEGLKFMVYLQKENIIDESGMPKERFSAEFPKEGPSILRIQQVVRGDSAAYFCASSPPGGIMDYGYTFGSGTRLTVV.

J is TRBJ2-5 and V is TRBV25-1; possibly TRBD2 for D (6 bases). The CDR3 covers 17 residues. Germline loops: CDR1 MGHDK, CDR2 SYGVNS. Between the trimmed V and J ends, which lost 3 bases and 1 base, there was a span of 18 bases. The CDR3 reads CASSDPLGGRAQETQYF. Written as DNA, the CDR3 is TGTGCCAGCAGTGACCCCCTCGGGGGTAGGGCCCAAGAGACCCAGTACTTC.

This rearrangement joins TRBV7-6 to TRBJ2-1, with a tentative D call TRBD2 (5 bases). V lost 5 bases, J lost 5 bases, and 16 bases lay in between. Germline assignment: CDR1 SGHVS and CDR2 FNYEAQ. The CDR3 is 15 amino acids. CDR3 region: CASSRGLSPNNEQFF. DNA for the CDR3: TGTGCCAGCAGCCGCGGACTGTCCCCCAACAATGAGCAGTTCTTC.

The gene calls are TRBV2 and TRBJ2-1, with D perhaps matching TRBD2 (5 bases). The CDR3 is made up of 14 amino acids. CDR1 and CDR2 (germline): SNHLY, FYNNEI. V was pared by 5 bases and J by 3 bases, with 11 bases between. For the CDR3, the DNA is TGTGCCAGCAGTTATCACGGGGACTACAATGAGCAGTTCTTC. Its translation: CASSYHGDYNEQFF.

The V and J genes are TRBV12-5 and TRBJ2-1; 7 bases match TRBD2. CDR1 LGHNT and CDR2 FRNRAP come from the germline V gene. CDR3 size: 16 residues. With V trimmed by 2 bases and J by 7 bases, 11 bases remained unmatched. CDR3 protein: CASGLRLGGAGNEQFF. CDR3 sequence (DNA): TGTGCTAGTGGTTTGCGCCTCGGGGGAGCGGGGAATGAGCAGTTCTTC.

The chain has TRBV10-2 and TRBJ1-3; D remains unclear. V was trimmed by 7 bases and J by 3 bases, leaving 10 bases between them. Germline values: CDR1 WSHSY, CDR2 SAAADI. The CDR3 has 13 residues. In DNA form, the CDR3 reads TGCGCCAGCAAGGAGAGGGTTGGAAACACCATATATTTT. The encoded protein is CASKERVGNTIYF.

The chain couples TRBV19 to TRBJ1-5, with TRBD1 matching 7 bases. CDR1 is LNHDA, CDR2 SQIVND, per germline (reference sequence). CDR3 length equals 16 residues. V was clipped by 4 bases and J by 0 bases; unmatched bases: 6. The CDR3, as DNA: TGTGCCAGTAGTACAGACAGGGACTATAGCAATCAGCCCCAGCATTTT. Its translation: CASSTDRDYSNQPQHF.

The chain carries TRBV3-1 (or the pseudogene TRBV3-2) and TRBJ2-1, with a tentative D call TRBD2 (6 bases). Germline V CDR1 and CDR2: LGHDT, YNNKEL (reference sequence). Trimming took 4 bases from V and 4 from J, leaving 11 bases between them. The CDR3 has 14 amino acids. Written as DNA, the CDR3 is TGTGCCAGCAGCCCCCGGGGGAAGTACAATGAGCAGTTCTTC. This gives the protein CASSPRGKYNEQFF.

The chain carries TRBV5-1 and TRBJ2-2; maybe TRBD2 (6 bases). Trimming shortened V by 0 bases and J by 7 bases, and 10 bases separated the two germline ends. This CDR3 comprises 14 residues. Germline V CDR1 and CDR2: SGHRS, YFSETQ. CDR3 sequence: CASSLAQEGGELFF. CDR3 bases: TGCGCCAGCAGCTTGGCACAGGAGGGCGGGGAGCTGTTTTTT. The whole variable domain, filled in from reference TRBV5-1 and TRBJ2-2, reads KAGVTQTPRYLIKTRGQQVTLSCSPISGHRSVSWYQQTPGQGLQFLFEYFSETQRNKGNFPGRFSGRQFSNSRSEMNVSTLELGDSALYLCASSLAQEGGELFFGEGSRLTVL.

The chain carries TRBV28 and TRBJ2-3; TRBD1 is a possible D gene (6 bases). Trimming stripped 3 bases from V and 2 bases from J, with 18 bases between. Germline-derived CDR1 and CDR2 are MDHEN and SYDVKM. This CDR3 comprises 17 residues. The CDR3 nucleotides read TGTGCCAGCAGTTTGGTCCCCGGGACACGAAACACAGATACGCAGTATTTT. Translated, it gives CASSLVPGTRNTDTQYF.

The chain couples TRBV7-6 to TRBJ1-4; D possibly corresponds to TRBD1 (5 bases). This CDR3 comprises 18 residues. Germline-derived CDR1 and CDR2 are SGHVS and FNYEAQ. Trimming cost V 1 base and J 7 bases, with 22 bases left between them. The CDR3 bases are TGTGCCAGCAGCTTAGTCGGCAGGGAGGTTGCTTTCCGTGAAAAACTGTTTTTT. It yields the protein CASSLVGREVAFREKLFF.

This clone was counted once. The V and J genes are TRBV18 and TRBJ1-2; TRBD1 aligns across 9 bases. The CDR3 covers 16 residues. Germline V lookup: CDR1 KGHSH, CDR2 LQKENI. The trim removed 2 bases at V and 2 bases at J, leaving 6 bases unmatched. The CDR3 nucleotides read TGTGCCAGCTCACCATTGGACAGGGGAGGAAACTATGGCTACACCTTC. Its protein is CASSPLDRGGNYGYTF.

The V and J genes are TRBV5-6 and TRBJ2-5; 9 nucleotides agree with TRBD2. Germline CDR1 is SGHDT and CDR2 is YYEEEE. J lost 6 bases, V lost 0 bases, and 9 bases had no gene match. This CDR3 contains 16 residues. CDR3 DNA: TGTGCCAGCAGCTTGGGCCCAGCGGGAGGAGTAAAGACCCAGTACTTC. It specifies CASSLGPAGGVKTQYF.

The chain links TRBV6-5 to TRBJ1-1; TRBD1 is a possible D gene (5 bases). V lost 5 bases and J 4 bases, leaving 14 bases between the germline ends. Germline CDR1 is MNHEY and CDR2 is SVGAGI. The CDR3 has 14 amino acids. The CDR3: CASSRLGVGTEAFF. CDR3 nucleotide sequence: TGTGCCAGCAGTAGGTTAGGGGTCGGCACTGAAGCTTTCTTT.

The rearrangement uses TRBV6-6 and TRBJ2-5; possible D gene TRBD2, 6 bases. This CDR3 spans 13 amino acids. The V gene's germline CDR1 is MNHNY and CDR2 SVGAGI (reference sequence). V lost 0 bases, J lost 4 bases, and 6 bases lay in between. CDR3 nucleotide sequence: TGTGCCAGCAGTTACTCGCGGGGAGAGACCCAGTACTTC. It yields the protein CASSYSRGETQYF.

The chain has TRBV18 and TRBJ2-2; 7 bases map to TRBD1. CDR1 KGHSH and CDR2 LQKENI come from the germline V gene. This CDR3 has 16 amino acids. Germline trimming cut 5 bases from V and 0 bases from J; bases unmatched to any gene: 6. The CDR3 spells CASSISGGANTGELFF. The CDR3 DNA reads TGTGCCAGCTCAATATCAGGGGGAGCGAACACCGGGGAGCTGTTTTTT.

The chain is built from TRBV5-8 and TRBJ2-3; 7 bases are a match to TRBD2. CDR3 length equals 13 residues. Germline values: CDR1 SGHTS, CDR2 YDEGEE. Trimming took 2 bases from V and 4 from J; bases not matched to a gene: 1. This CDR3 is CASSFGGADTQYF. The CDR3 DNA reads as TGTGCCAGCAGCTTTGGGGGGGCAGATACGCAGTATTTT.